This TCR beta chain emerged from a study of cytomegalovirus exposure and HLA in healthy donors. Background on the study: A subsequent analysis stated that the 95 to 150 validation repertoires were run on the same platform as the roughly 670 first-cohort repertoires. Study-wide results and limits: Generally TCR sequences proved uncommon, though certain public TCRs appeared in numerous donors.

Regarding this clone: What it binds is not known.

These donors were members of the 120-subject validation cohort, a group separate from the roughly 670-subject first cohort. Looked up from germline, CDR1 is SGHTA and CDR2 is FQGTGA. J lost 3 bases, V lost 5 bases, and 12 bases had no gene match. The CDR3 is 18 residues long. Only in-frame clones appear in the TCRdb table, and some are missing; sequencing was by immunoSEQ multiplex PCR. Among over 150,000 clones, roughly 89% were seen once, and the ten largest hold 10%. The TCR comes from a woman under 30 in good health and CMV-seropositive. The gene calls are TRBV7-3 and TRBJ2-1; 11 bases line up with TRBD2. What was sequenced was PBMCs. CDR3 in amino acids: CASSQGRGTSGRYNEQFF. In DNA form, the CDR3 reads TGTGCCAGCAGCCAAGGTCGCGGGACTAGCGGACGCTACAATGAGCAGTTCTTC.